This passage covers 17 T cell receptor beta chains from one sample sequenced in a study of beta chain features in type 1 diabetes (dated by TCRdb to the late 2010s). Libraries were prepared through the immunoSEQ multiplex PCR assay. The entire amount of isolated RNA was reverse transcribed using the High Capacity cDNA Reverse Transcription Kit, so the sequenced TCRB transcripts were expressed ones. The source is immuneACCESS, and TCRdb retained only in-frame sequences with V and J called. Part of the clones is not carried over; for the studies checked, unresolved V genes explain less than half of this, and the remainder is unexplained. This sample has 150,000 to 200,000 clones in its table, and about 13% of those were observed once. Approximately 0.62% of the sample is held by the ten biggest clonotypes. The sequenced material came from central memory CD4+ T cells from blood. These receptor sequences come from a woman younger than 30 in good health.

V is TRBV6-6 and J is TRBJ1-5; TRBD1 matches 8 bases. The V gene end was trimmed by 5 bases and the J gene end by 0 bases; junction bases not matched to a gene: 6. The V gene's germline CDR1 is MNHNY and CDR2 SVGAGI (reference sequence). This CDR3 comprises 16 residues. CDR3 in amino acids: CASSQRQGRSNQPQHF. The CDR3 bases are TGTGCCAGCAGTCAAAGACAGGGGCGTAGCAATCAGCCCCAGCATTTT.

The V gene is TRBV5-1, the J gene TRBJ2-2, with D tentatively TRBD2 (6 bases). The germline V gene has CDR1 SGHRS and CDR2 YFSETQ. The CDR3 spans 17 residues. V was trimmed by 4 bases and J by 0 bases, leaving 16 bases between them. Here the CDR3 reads CASSPSSGSPNTGELFF. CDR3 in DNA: TGCGCCAGCAGCCCCTCTTCCGGGAGCCCGAACACCGGGGAGCTGTTTTTT.

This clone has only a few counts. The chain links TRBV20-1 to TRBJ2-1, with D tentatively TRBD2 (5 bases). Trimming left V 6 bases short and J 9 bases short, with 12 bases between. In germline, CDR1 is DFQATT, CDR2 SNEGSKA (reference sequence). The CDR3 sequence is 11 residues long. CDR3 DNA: TGCAGTGCCACGGGAAGTCGTGAGCAGTTCTTC. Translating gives CSATGSREQFF.

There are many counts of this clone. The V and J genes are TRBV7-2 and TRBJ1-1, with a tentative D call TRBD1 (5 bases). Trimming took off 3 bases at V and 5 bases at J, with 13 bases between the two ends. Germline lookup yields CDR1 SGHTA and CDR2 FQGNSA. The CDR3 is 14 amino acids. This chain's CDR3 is CASSFWGGRTEAFF. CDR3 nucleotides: TGTGCCAGCAGCTTCTGGGGGGGTCGGACTGAAGCTTTCTTT. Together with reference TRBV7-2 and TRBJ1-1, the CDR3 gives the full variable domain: GAGVSQSPSNKVTEKGKDVELRCDPISGHTALYWYRQSLGQGLEFLIYFQGNSAPDKSGLPSDRFSAERTGGSVSTLTIQRTQQEDSAVYLCASSFWGGRTEAFFGQGTRLTVV.

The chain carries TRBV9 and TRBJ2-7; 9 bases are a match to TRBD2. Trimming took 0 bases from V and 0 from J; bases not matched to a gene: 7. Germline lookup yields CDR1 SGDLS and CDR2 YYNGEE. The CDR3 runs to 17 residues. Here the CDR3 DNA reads TGTGCCAGCAGCGTAGGGCTAGCGGGGACTAACTCCTACGAGCAGTACTTC. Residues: CASSVGLAGTNSYEQYF.

Written as DNA, the CDR3 is TGTGCCAGCAGTGACGCCCGGCAGGGGGACACCGGGGAGCTGTTTTTT. Protein product: CASSDARQGDTGELFF. The V gene is TRBV25-1, the J gene TRBJ2-2, with 7 positions matching TRBD1. The CDR3 consists of 16 residues. V dropped 3 bases and J dropped 3; count of bases not matched to a gene: 7. CDR1 is MGHDK and CDR2 is SYGVNS in the germline V gene.

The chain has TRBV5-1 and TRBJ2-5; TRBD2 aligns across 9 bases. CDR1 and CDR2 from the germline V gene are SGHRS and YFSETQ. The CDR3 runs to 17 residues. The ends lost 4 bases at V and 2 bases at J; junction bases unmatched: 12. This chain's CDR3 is CASSPGLAIGGQETQYF. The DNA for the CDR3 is TGCGCCAGCAGCCCCGGACTAGCGATAGGGGGACAAGAGACCCAGTACTTC.

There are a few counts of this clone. The CDR3 here is CAWSVRGLRETQYF. DNA of the CDR3: TGTGCCTGGAGTGTCAGGGGGCTGAGGGAGACCCAGTACTTC. The V call is TRBV30, the J call TRBJ2-5, with 8 bases aligning to TRBD1. Trimming removed 0 bases from V and 5 bases from J; junction bases left unmatched: 5. Germline CDR1 and CDR2: GTSNPN and SVGIG (reference sequence). This CDR3 contains 14 residues.

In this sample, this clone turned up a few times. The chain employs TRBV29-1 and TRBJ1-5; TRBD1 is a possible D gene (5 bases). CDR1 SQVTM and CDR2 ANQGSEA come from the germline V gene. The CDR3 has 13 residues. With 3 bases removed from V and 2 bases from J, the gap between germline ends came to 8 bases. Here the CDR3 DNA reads TGCAGCGTTGATCAGGGTGGCAATCAGCCCCAGCATTTT. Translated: CSVDQGGNQPQHF.

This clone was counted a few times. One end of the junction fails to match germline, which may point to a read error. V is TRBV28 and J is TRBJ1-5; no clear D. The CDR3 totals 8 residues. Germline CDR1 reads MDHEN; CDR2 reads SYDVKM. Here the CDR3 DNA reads TGTGCCAGCAGTTTTCCCCGTTTT. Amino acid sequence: CASSFPRF.

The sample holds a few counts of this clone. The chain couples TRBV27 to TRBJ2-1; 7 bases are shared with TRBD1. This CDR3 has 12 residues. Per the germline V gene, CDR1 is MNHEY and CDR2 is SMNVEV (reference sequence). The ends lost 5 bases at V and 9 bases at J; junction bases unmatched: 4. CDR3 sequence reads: CASSPTGTEQFF. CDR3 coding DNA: TGTGCCAGCAGTCCGACAGGGACTGAGCAGTTCTTC.

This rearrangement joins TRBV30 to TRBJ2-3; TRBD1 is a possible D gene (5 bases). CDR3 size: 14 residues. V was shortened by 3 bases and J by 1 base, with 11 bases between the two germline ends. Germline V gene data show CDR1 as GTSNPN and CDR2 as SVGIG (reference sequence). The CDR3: CAWRGLVRTDTQYF. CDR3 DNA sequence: TGTGCCTGGAGGGGGCTAGTGCGCACAGATACGCAGTATTTT.

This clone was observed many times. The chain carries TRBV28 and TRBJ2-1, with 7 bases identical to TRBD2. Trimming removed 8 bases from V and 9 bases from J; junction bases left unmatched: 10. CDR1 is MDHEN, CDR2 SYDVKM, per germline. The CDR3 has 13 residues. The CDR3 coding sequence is TGTGCCAGCGGAGGACTAGTAGGAGGTGAGCAGTTCTTC. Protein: CASGGLVGGEQFF.

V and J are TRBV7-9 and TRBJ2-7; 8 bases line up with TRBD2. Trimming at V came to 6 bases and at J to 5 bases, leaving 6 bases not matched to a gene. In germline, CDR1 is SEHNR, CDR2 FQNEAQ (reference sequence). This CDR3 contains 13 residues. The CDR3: CASSSGRVDEQYF. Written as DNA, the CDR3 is TGTGCCAGCAGTTCCGGGAGGGTCGACGAGCAGTACTTC.

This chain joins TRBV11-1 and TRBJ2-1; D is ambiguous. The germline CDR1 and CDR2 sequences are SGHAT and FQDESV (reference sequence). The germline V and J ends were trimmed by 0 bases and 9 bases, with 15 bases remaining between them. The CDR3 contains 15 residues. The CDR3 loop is CASSLAHLFDTEQFF. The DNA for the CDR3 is TGTGCCAGCAGCTTAGCTCACCTCTTTGACACTGAGCAGTTCTTC.

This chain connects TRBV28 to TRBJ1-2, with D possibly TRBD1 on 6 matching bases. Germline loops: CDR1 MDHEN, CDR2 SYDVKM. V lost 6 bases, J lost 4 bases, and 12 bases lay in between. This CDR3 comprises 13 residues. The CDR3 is CASSRQDLYGYTF. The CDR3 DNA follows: TGTGCCAGCAGCCGACAGGACCTCTATGGCTACACCTTC.

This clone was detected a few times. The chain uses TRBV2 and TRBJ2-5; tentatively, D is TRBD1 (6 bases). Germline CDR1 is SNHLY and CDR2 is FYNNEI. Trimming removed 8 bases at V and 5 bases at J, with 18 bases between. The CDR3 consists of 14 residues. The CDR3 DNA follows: TGTGCCAGCGAGCGTCAGGGGCGGCGGGAGACCCAGTACTTC. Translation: CASERQGRRETQYF. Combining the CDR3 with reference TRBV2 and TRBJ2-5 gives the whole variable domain EPEVTQTPSHQVTQMGQEVILRCVPISNHLYFYWYRQILGQKVEFLVSFYNNEISEKSEIFDDQFSVERPDGSNFTLKIRSTKLEDSAMYFCASERQGRRETQYFGPGTRLLVL.